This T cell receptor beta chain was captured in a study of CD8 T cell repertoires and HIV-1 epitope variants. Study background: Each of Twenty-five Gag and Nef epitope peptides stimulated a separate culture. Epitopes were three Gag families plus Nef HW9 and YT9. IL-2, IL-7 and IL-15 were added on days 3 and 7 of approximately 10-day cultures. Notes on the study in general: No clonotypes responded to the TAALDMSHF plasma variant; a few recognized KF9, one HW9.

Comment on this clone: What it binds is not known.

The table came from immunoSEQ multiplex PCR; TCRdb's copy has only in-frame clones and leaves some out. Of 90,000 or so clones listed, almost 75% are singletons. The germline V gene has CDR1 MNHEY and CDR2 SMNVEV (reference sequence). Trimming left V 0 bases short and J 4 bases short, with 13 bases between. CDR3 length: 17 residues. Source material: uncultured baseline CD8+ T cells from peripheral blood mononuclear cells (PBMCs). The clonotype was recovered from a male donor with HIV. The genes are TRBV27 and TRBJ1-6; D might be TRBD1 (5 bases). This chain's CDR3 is CASSLSSPGSYNSPLHF. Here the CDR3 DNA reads TGTGCCAGCAGTTTATCCTCCCCAGGGAGTTATAATTCACCCCTCCACTTT.